What follows are 32 T cell receptor beta chains derived from one specimen sequenced in a study of Graves' ophthalmopathy and Graves' hyperthyroidism listed by TCRdb under 2018. For sequencing, an Illumina HiSeq 2000 was employed. For repertoire sequencing, TCR beta CDR3 regions were amplified from RNA transcripts. The first round was an RT-PCR using HTBI primers with the Qiagen OneStep RT-PCR kit, and this first round was followed by a second-round multiplex PCR, then size selection and purification. In TCRdb, the public reads were trimmed at Q25 with fastp and aligned with MiXCR, with productive beta chains retained. Every CDR3 protein is listed once, alongside the most common genes and DNA of its rows. The sample contains almost 750,000 distinct CDR3 sequences, about 44% of them found a single time. The ten largest clonotypes hold about 40% of the sample. The sequencing sample was made of peripheral blood. The receptors were gathered from an adult man with Graves' ophthalmopathy.

The gene calls are TRBV6-1 and TRBJ1-4; D uncertain. Germline-derived CDR1 and CDR2 are MNHNS and SASEGT. V lost 6 bases, J lost 3 bases, and 8 bases lay in between. This CDR3 has 13 amino acids. The CDR3 sequence is CASREGPNEKLFF. The CDR3, as DNA: TGTGCCAGCAGGGAGGGTCCTAATGAAAAACTGTTTTTT.

For this clonotype: A junction end diverges from the germline sequence, so it may reflect a read error. V gene TRBV9 combines with J gene TRBJ2-5; D is ambiguous. The CDR3 is 13 residues long. The germline V gene encodes CDR1 SGDLS and CDR2 YYNGEE. This CDR3 reads CASSFVGQETQYF. CDR3 sequence (DNA): TGCGCCAGCAGCTTTGTGGGCCAAGAGACCCAGTACTTC.

This clonotype was found many times. This rearrangement joins TRBV10-3 to TRBJ2-7, with TRBD1 matching over 7 bases. The CDR3 contains 13 residues. The V gene end was trimmed by 6 bases and the J gene end by 6 bases; junction bases not matched to a gene: 8. CDR1 and CDR2 (germline): ENHRY, SYGVKD. The CDR3 sequence: CAISPTGNVEQYF. DNA for the CDR3: TGTGCCATCAGCCCGACAGGGAATGTCGAGCAGTACTTC.

This sequence joins TRBV24-1 and TRBJ2-7, with D possibly matching TRBD2 (5 bases). The CDR3 runs 16 residues. The V and J ends lost 9 bases and 7 bases respectively, with 27 bases between them. The germline CDR1 and CDR2 sequences are KGHDR and SFDVKD. CDR3 residues: CATRGTAASSYNEQYF. CDR3 nucleotide sequence: TGTGCCACCCGGGGAACAGCAGCGAGCTCCTACAATGAGCAGTACTTC.

There are a few counts of this clonotype. This sequence joins TRBV5-1 and TRBJ2-6; no firm D call. Trimming took off 6 bases at V and 4 bases at J, with 11 bases between the two ends. The CDR3 totals 14 residues. Per germline, CDR1 SGHRS and CDR2 YFSETQ. The DNA for the CDR3 is TGCGCCAGCAATCCCCAGGCGGGGGCCAACGTCCTGACTTTC. Translating it yields CASNPQAGANVLTF.

V usage is TRBV20-1 and J usage is TRBJ2-5; TRBD1 matches at 7 bases. CDR3 length: 14 amino acids. Losses at the gene ends were 3 bases for V and 13 bases for J; bases not matched to a gene: 17. Germline CDR1 DFQATT, CDR2 SNEGSKA (reference sequence). CDR3 DNA sequence: TGCAGTGCTAGGAAGACAGGGCCAGGGGAAAAACTGTACTTC. It encodes CSARKTGPGEKLYF.

This clonotype has a handful of counts. The chain is built from TRBV5-4 and TRBJ1-1; D is perhaps TRBD1 (5 bases). The CDR3 has 12 amino acids. Trimming took off 4 bases at V and 6 bases at J, with 10 bases between the two ends. Germline V lookup: CDR1 SGHNT, CDR2 YYREEE (reference sequence). For the CDR3, the DNA is TGTGCCAGCAGCCAAGAGGGGCCTGAAGCTTTCTTT. This translates into CASSQEGPEAFF.

Regarding this clonotype: Germline is not matched at one junction end, which may reflect a read error. The chain has TRBV7-9 and TRBJ2-7; perhaps D is TRBD1 or TRBD2 (7 bases each). CDR3 size: 13 residues. CDR1 and CDR2 from the germline V gene are SEHNR and FQNEAQ (reference sequence). The CDR3 protein is CASSQARGGERYF. Here the CDR3 DNA reads TGTGCCAGCAGCCAAGCCAGGGGGGGGGAGCGGTACTTC.

This clonotype was picked up one time. The J gene is TRBJ2-5, the V gene TRBV25-1; TRBD2 matches at 8 bases. In germline, CDR1 is MGHDK, CDR2 SYGVNS. V dropped 6 bases and J dropped 9; count of bases not matched to a gene: 15. This CDR3 region has 15 residues. The CDR3 DNA sequence: TGTGCCAGCAGGGAGCGGGGGACAAGCAATCAGCCCCAGTACTTC. As protein: CASRERGTSNQPQYF.

V gene TRBV7-9 combines with J gene TRBJ2-5, with a weak D call TRBD2 (5 bases). Trimming pared 8 bases from V and 1 base from J, leaving 20 bases between. Germline CDR1 reads SEHNR; CDR2 reads FQNEAQ (reference sequence). The CDR3 covers 16 residues. The CDR3: CASSPRRTPSQETQYF. The CDR3 DNA sequence: TGTGCCAGCTCACCCCGACGGACTCCGAGCCAAGAGACCCAGTACTTC.

J is TRBJ1-5 and V is TRBV20-1; no clear D. Trimming pared 2 bases from V and 13 bases from J, leaving 12 bases between. This CDR3 region has 11 residues. Per the germline V gene, CDR1 is DFQATT and CDR2 is SNEGSKA (reference sequence). CDR3 in DNA: TGCAGTGCTAGATCCGTCTACGAGCAGCATTTT. Amino acid sequence: CSARSVYEQHF.

V and J are TRBV7-9 and TRBJ1-2; TRBD1 matches at 12 bases. The germline gives CDR1 SEHNR, CDR2 FQNEAQ (reference sequence). V gave up 5 bases and J gave up 13 bases; unmatched junction bases: 8. The CDR3 length is 13 residues. CDR3: CASSPSGQGAVTF. The CDR3 coding sequence is TGTGCCAGCAGCCCCTCGGGACAGGGGGCGGTCACCTTC.

This clonotype was recorded a few times. The CDR3, as DNA: TGTGCCAGCAGTAAAAGGACCGATTATGGCTACACCTTC. Protein sequence: CASSKRTDYGYTF. The V gene is TRBV12-3 or TRBV12-4, the J gene TRBJ1-2; unclear D gene. This CDR3 is built from 13 residues. V was clipped by 5 bases and J by 5 bases, with 12 bases between them.

The V gene is TRBV29-1, the J gene TRBJ1-1; maybe TRBD1 (5 bases). The CDR3 contains 13 residues. The V and J ends lost 8 bases and 3 bases respectively, with 16 bases between them. The germline gives CDR1 SQVTM, CDR2 ANQGSEA. The CDR3 DNA follows: TGCAGCTTAACGGCCGGGACGGACACTGAAGCTTTCTTT. Translating it yields CSLTAGTDTEAFF.

This clonotype has a single count. A much larger clone is a single base away; this may be a read error. The CDR3 does not end in the conserved phenylalanine or tryptophan, so this is likely a read error. The V gene is TRBV10-3, the J gene TRBJ2-7; tentative D call: TRBD1 (6 bases). The CDR3 extends over 14 amino acids. Trimming stripped 4 bases from V and 3 bases from J, with 13 bases between. The germline CDR1 and CDR2 sequences are ENHRY and SYGVKD. Here the CDR3 reads CAISVPGESYEQYL. CDR3 DNA: TGTGCCATCAGTGTCCCAGGGGAGAGCTACGAGCAGTACCTC.

This clonotype was recorded at least ten times. V and J are TRBV2 and TRBJ2-6, with D unclear. The CDR3 has 14 amino acids. The germline gives CDR1 SNHLY, CDR2 FYNNEI. V shed 7 bases and J shed 0 bases, with 7 bases lying between them. The chain's CDR3 is CASMDDSGANVLTF. CDR3 DNA: TGTGCCAGCATGGATGACTCTGGGGCCAACGTCCTGACTTTC.

For this clonotype: A much larger clone is a single base away; this may be a read error. The chain is built from TRBV19 and TRBJ1-1; perhaps TRBD1 as D (5 bases). Trimming took 5 bases from V and 10 from J, leaving 17 bases between them. From germline, CDR1 is LNHDA and CDR2 SQIVND (reference sequence). CDR3 length equals 13 residues. CDR3 sequence (DNA): TGTGCCAGTAGTGCCAAAGGCAGGGTACGAGCTTTCTTT. Translated: CASSAKGRVRAFF.

The sample holds a few counts of this clonotype. This chain uses TRBV7-9 with TRBJ1-5; D remains ambiguous. With 0 bases removed from V and 6 bases from J, the gap between germline ends came to 18 bases. The CDR3 consists of 17 residues. From germline, CDR1 is SEHNR and CDR2 FQNEAQ (reference sequence). CDR3 DNA: TGTGCCAGCAGCTTAGCGTCGTATCGCGAGGCGCGTCAGCCCCAGCATTTT. It translates to CASSLASYREARQPQHF.

In its sample, this clonotype was seen a few times. V usage is TRBV25-1 and J usage is TRBJ2-2; 10 bases match TRBD2. The CDR3 is 16 residues long. With 6 bases clipped from V and 1 base from J, the junction kept 5 bases outside the gene matches. Per germline, CDR1 MGHDK and CDR2 SYGVNS. In nucleotides, the CDR3 is TGTGCCAGCAGCCATCCTAGCGGGGGGAACACCGGGGAGCTGTTTTTT. It encodes CASSHPSGGNTGELFF.

The V call is TRBV10-3, the J call TRBJ1-2; D is uncertain. CDR3 length: 12 residues. V was clipped by 6 bases and J by 5 bases, with 10 bases between them. From germline, CDR1 is ENHRY and CDR2 SYGVKD. The CDR3 reads CAIRDARYGYTF. The DNA of the CDR3 is TGTGCCATCAGAGATGCCCGATATGGCTACACCTTC.

The rearrangement uses TRBV29-1 and TRBJ1-2, with 7 bases matching TRBD1. This CDR3 is 15 amino acids long. Germline loops: CDR1 SQVTM, CDR2 ANQGSEA. The CDR3 nucleotides are TGCAGTGCTAGGGGGCAGGGTCGGGCCTCTGGTGGCTACACCTTC. As protein: CSARGQGRASGGYTF.

This clonotype was detected ten times or more. V is TRBV29-1 and J is TRBJ2-7, with D hard to call. Deletions cut 3 bases from V and 6 bases from J, with 18 bases between. Germline CDR1 SQVTM, CDR2 ANQGSEA. This CDR3 comprises 14 residues. The CDR3 bases are TGCAGCGTTGAGTCCGGCAGGCAGGACGGCGAGCAGTACTTC. Protein product: CSVESGRQDGEQYF.

The CDR3 is CSVANRGVNVLTF. The CDR3 DNA reads TGCAGCGTTGCTAACAGGGGGGTGAACGTCCTGACTTTC. The V call is TRBV29-1, the J call TRBJ2-6, with 8 bases that match TRBD1. The CDR3 covers 13 residues. CDR1 is SQVTM, CDR2 ANQGSEA, per germline. V was pared by 4 bases and J by 10 bases, with 6 bases of the junction left unmatched.

The CDR3 sequence is CASSLALDRVAGSSYEQYF. CDR3 coding DNA: TGTGCCAGCAGCTTGGCCCTAGATCGCGTCGCCGGGAGCTCCTACGAGCAGTACTTC. This chain links TRBV7-9 with TRBJ2-7, with D tentatively TRBD2 (6 bases). CDR1 is SEHNR and CDR2 is FQNEAQ in the germline V gene (reference sequence). Trimming took 3 bases from V and 0 from J, leaving 24 bases between them. CDR3 length: 19 residues. The variable domain in full, completed from reference TRBV7-9 and TRBJ2-7, reads DTGVSQNPRHKITKRGQNVTFRCDPISEHNRLYWYRQTLGQGPEFLTYFQNEAQLEKSRLLSDRFSAERPKGSFSTLEIQRTEQGDSAMYLCASSLALDRVAGSSYEQYFGPGTRLTVT.

This clonotype was counted a single time. V is TRBV10-3 and J is TRBJ1-6; TRBD1 might be the D (5 bases). Germline values: CDR1 ENHRY, CDR2 SYGVKD. Trimming removed 6 bases at V and 7 bases at J, with 10 bases between. This CDR3 has 13 residues. The CDR3 sequence is CAISGGDNSPLHF. The CDR3 bases are TGTGCCATCAGCGGGGGTGACAATTCACCCCTCCACTTT.

V and J are TRBV9 and TRBJ2-5; either TRBD1 or TRBD2 may fit D (5 bases each). Germline lookup yields CDR1 SGDLS and CDR2 YYNGEE. The CDR3 loop spans 15 amino acids. Trimming left V 4 bases short and J 3 bases short, with 16 bases between. The CDR3 here is CASSTGTVTEETQYF. The CDR3 DNA is TGTGCCAGCAGCACGGGGACGGTGACGGAAGAGACCCAGTACTTC.

CDR3 DNA: TGTGCCAGCGCTCCCATGGGGGGGTCCCAAGAGACCCAGTACTTC. It specifies CASAPMGGSQETQYF. V and J are TRBV2 and TRBJ2-5, with 7 bases that match TRBD2. The germline V gene has CDR1 SNHLY and CDR2 FYNNEI. Trimming removed 8 bases from V and 1 base from J; junction bases left unmatched: 10. CDR3 length: 15 amino acids.

This clonotype came up a few times. The genes are TRBV7-3 and TRBJ1-2, with 7 bases fitting TRBD1. There are 15 residues in the CDR3. Germline CDR1 is SGHTA and CDR2 is FQGTGA. V shed 5 bases, J shed 5 bases, and the junction held 11 bases outside the gene matches. The CDR3, as DNA: TGTGCCAGCAGCCCATCTTCTAACAGGGGTTATGGCTACACCTTC. Amino acid sequence: CASSPSSNRGYGYTF.

The CDR3: CASSQDGGQETQYF. The DNA of the CDR3 is TGTGCCAGCAGCCAAGATGGGGGTCAAGAGACCCAGTACTTC. The gene calls are TRBV7-9 and TRBJ2-5; either TRBD1 or TRBD2 may fit D (5 bases each). The V gene's germline CDR1 is SEHNR and CDR2 FQNEAQ (reference sequence). V gave up 5 bases and J gave up 2 bases, with 12 bases separating them. The CDR3 runs to 14 residues.

The CDR3 loop is CASSDGPCNYGYTF. DNA for the CDR3: TGTGCCAGCAGTGATGGACCCTGCAACTATGGCTACACCTTC. This chain connects TRBV2 to TRBJ1-2; D is unclear. Trimming pared 3 bases from V and 2 bases from J, leaving 10 bases between. The CDR3 has 14 residues. Germline V gene sequence: CDR1 SNHLY, CDR2 FYNNEI.

The chain joins TRBV15 to TRBJ1-2, with D possibly matching TRBD1 (5 bases). Germline V gives CDR1 LNHNV, CDR2 YYDKDF (reference sequence). Between the trimmed V and J ends, which lost 0 bases and 4 bases, there was a span of 12 bases. This CDR3 is 15 amino acids long. The chain's CDR3 is CATSRDSPDTYGYTF. DNA for the CDR3: TGTGCCACCAGCAGAGATTCGCCGGACACCTATGGCTACACCTTC.

Concerning this clonotype: The germline gene is not matched at one end of the junction; a read error may be the cause. The V gene is TRBV9, the J gene TRBJ1-4, with D uncertain. Germline V lookup: CDR1 SGDLS, CDR2 YYNGEE. The CDR3 sequence is 15 residues long. The CDR3 DNA sequence: TGCGCCAGCAGCCAAGCTTCGGCAGGAAATGAAAAACTGCTTTTT. Residues: CASSQASAGNEKLLF.